Listed here are 29 T cell receptor beta chains from one sample, sequenced in a study of T-cell reconstitution after alpha-beta-depleted transplantation in children. The TCRbeta library was prepared with unique molecular identifiers. TCRdb fed the PCR reads into MiXCR, producing one record per CDR3 protein. The profile covers about 830,000 distinct CDR3 sequences, with under 20% appearing a single time and about 4.6% taken by the ten largest. Here the sequenced sample was PBMCs, mostly from graft donor cells, taken 360 days after TCRalphabeta/CD19-depleted stem cell transplant. The receptor source for this set is a male patient younger than 18 who had a stem cell transplant for acute lymphoblastic leukemia, so the T cells may come from the graft donor.

The rearrangement uses TRBV13 and TRBJ1-1; TRBD1 is a possible D gene (6 bases). This CDR3 is 15 amino acids long. Per germline, CDR1 PRHDT and CDR2 FYEKMQ (reference sequence). V gave up 3 bases and J gave up 2 bases, with 13 bases separating them. The CDR3 nucleotides are TGTGCCAGCAGCTTGGGAGACAGGACCAACACTGAAGCTTTCTTT. Protein: CASSLGDRTNTEAFF.

V gene TRBV3-1 combines with J gene TRBJ2-1; 13 bases match TRBD2. This CDR3 has 18 amino acids. With V trimmed by 3 bases and J by 1 base, 6 bases remained unmatched. Germline lookup yields CDR1 LGHDT and CDR2 YNNKEL (reference sequence). In DNA, the CDR3 is TGTGCCAGCAGCCACCGAGGACTAGCGGGAGTGTCCTACAATGAGCAGTTCTTC. Residues: CASSHRGLAGVSYNEQFF.

This clonotype came up many times. This chain joins TRBV9 and TRBJ2-5; TRBD2 matches 8 bases. This CDR3 is 15 amino acids long. Germline V gives CDR1 SGDLS, CDR2 YYNGEE. V gave up 4 bases and J gave up 1 base; unmatched junction bases: 6. CDR3 in DNA: TGTGCCAGCAGCACCTTAGCGGGACGCCAAGAGACCCAGTACTTC. Amino acid sequence: CASSTLAGRQETQYF.

This clonotype was counted a few times. The chain joins TRBV2 to TRBJ2-7; 8 nucleotides match TRBD1. Germline V gene lookup returns CDR1 SNHLY and CDR2 FYNNEI. V dropped 6 bases and J dropped 1; count of bases not matched to a gene: 8. This CDR3 contains 15 residues. Written as DNA, the CDR3 is TGTGCCAGCAGACTGTCCCGGGACAGGTCCTACGAGCAGTACTTC. It codes for CASRLSRDRSYEQYF.

There are many counts of this clonotype. The chain joins TRBV6-1 to TRBJ1-1; TRBD1 matches 8 bases. The germline gives CDR1 MNHNS, CDR2 SASEGT. The ends lost 4 bases at V and 2 bases at J; junction bases unmatched: 6. The CDR3 is 15 amino acids. CDR3 amino acids: CASSGGTGFNTEAFF. DNA for the CDR3: TGTGCCAGCAGTGGAGGGACAGGTTTTAACACTGAAGCTTTCTTT.

The rearrangement links TRBV3-1 to TRBJ2-1; TRBD2 matches at 11 bases. Germline lookup yields CDR1 LGHDT and CDR2 YNNKEL (reference sequence). J lost 10 bases, V lost 3 bases, and 8 bases had no gene match. The CDR3 length is 15 residues. CDR3 region: CASSQIIAGGREQFF. The CDR3 DNA sequence: TGTGCCAGCAGCCAGATAATAGCGGGAGGGCGCGAGCAGTTCTTC.

This clonotype has at least ten counts. The V call is TRBV6-5, the J call TRBJ1-4; the match to TRBD1 covers 8 bases. Germline loops: CDR1 MNHEY, CDR2 SVGAGI. Trimming took 6 bases from V and 6 from J; bases not matched to a gene: 3. This CDR3 is built from 13 residues. The CDR3 reads CASRGQAHEKLFF. The DNA for the CDR3 is TGTGCCAGCAGGGGACAGGCCCATGAAAAACTGTTTTTT.

This clonotype occurred a few times. The CDR3 region is CSAFPRTARFTDTQYF. The DNA for the CDR3 is TGCAGTGCTTTCCCCCGGACAGCCCGATTTACAGATACGCAGTATTTT. The J gene is TRBJ2-3, the V gene TRBV20-1; D may be TRBD1 (6 bases). V lost 5 bases, J lost 3 bases, and 21 bases lay in between. Germline V gives CDR1 DFQATT, CDR2 SNEGSKA (reference sequence). The CDR3 extends over 16 amino acids.

J is TRBJ2-1 and V is TRBV25-1; D is perhaps TRBD1 or TRBD2 (5 bases each). CDR1 and CDR2 from the germline V gene are MGHDK and SYGVNS. Trimming took off 7 bases at V and 7 bases at J, with 20 bases between the two ends. The CDR3 spans 15 residues. This chain's CDR3 is CASTRGDVKINEQFF. The CDR3 coding sequence is TGTGCCAGCACCCGAGGGGACGTTAAAATAAATGAGCAGTTCTTC. Complete variable domain (other parts from reference TRBV25-1 and TRBJ2-1): EADIYQTPRYLVIGTGKKITLECSQTMGHDKMYWYQQDPGMELHLIHYSYGVNSTEKGDLSSESTVSRIRTEHFPLTLESARPSHTSQYLCASTRGDVKINEQFFGPGTRLTVL.

The chain is built from TRBV7-8 and TRBJ1-1; no definite D call. The germline CDR1 and CDR2 sequences are SGHVS and FQNEAQ. V was trimmed by 2 bases and J by 5 bases, leaving 12 bases between them. The CDR3 covers 14 residues. In DNA form, the CDR3 reads TGTGCCAGCAGCTTATCGACCGGAGGAACTGAAGCTTTCTTT. It specifies CASSLSTGGTEAFF.

The chain carries TRBV2 and TRBJ1-1; maybe TRBD1 (6 bases). Germline loops: CDR1 SNHLY, CDR2 FYNNEI. The CDR3 covers 13 residues. The ends were cut back, 6 bases at V and 3 bases at J, with 11 bases in the middle. The chain's CDR3 is CASRTGWYTEAFF. DNA for the CDR3: TGTGCCAGCAGAACAGGGTGGTACACTGAAGCTTTCTTT.

The chain employs TRBV20-1 and TRBJ2-6; D remains ambiguous. Trimming removed 3 bases from V and 0 bases from J, with 3 bases in between. In germline, CDR1 is DFQATT, CDR2 SNEGSKA (reference sequence). The CDR3 is 13 residues long. The CDR3, as DNA: TGCAGTGCTAGGCACTCTGGGGCCAACGTCCTGACTTTC. This gives the protein CSARHSGANVLTF.

This clonotype occurred a few times. The CDR3 DNA is TGTGCCAGCAGTGAAAAGGGACAGTACTACAATGAGCAGTTCTTC. Its protein is CASSEKGQYYNEQFF. The chain carries TRBV2 and TRBJ2-1; 7 bases fit TRBD1. The CDR3 length is 15 residues. With 2 bases clipped from V and 3 bases from J, the junction kept 4 bases outside the gene matches. From germline, CDR1 is SNHLY and CDR2 FYNNEI.

This chain joins TRBV5-1 and TRBJ1-6; tentatively, D is TRBD1 (5 bases). Trimming shortened V by 4 bases and J by 13 bases, and 18 bases separated the two germline ends. The CDR3 has 14 amino acids. CDR1 SGHRS and CDR2 YFSETQ come from the germline V gene. For the CDR3, the DNA is TGCGCCAGCAGCGGCGGGACTCCCTTCAGCCCCCTCCACTTT. Protein product: CASSGGTPFSPLHF.

This clonotype showed up just a few times. The J gene is TRBJ2-3, the V gene TRBV7-9; possibly TRBD1 for D (5 bases). V gave up 0 bases and J gave up 3 bases, with 16 bases separating them. This CDR3 spans 17 amino acids. Looked up from germline, CDR1 is SEHNR and CDR2 is FQNEAQ (reference sequence). The CDR3 region is CASSLAQGARETDTQYF. CDR3 in DNA: TGTGCCAGCAGCTTAGCGCAAGGGGCAAGGGAAACAGATACGCAGTATTTT.

The rearrangement links TRBV7-6 to TRBJ1-1; D may be TRBD1 (6 bases). Germline V gene data show CDR1 as SGHVS and CDR2 as FNYEAQ. This CDR3 has 16 amino acids. Between the trimmed V and J ends, which lost 0 bases and 2 bases, there was a span of 13 bases. CDR3 loop: CASSLALTGLNTEAFF. DNA for the CDR3: TGTGCCAGCAGCTTAGCCCTGACAGGATTAAACACTGAAGCTTTCTTT.

This clonotype came up a few times. CDR3 in amino acids: CASGRLAGYGDQETQYF. DNA for the CDR3: TGTGCCAGCGGCCGACTAGCGGGATATGGGGACCAAGAGACCCAGTACTTC. The chain joins TRBV27 to TRBJ2-5; TRBD2 matches 11 bases. CDR1 MNHEY and CDR2 SMNVEV come from the germline V gene (reference sequence). V shed 8 bases and J 0 bases; nucleotides not matched to a gene: 11. This CDR3 comprises 17 residues.

This chain links TRBV10-1 with TRBJ2-7; the match to TRBD2 covers 13 bases. The CDR3 runs 15 residues. J lost 7 bases, V lost 5 bases, and 8 bases had no gene match. CDR1 and CDR2 (germline): WNHNN, SYGVQD (reference sequence). The CDR3 DNA follows: TGCGCCAGCAGTTACCGGACTAGCGGGAGTCAAGAGCAGTACTTC. This gives the protein CASSYRTSGSQEQYF.

The sample holds many counts of this clonotype. This chain connects TRBV7-2 to TRBJ2-3; D gene uncertain. Germline loops: CDR1 SGHTA, CDR2 FQGNSA. V was clipped by 5 bases and J by 3 bases, with 12 bases between them. This CDR3 spans 14 amino acids. The CDR3 region is CASSLYLETDTQYF. CDR3 bases: TGTGCCAGCAGCCTATACCTAGAGACAGATACGCAGTATTTT.

This clonotype was counted ten times or more. V is TRBV24-1 and J is TRBJ2-7, with a possible D match to TRBD2 (5 bases). Germline V gene lookup returns CDR1 KGHDR and CDR2 SFDVKD. Trimming shortened V by 3 bases and J by 3 bases, and 5 bases separated the two germline ends. CDR3 size: 12 residues. CDR3 sequence reads: CATSDGGYEQYF. DNA of the CDR3: TGTGCCACCAGTGATGGAGGCTACGAGCAGTACTTC.

This clonotype was recorded at least ten times. The chain recombines TRBV30 with TRBJ2-5, with D uncertain. This CDR3 contains 13 residues. Germline CDR1 GTSNPN, CDR2 SVGIG (reference sequence). V was shortened by 1 base and J by 4 bases, with 10 bases between the two germline ends. CDR3 sequence reads: CAWSAMGSETQYF. The CDR3 DNA sequence: TGTGCCTGGAGTGCTATGGGATCAGAGACCCAGTACTTC.

In its sample, this clonotype was seen a few times. J is TRBJ2-1 and V is TRBV21-1. TRBV21-1 constitutes a pseudogene. The CDR3 length is 17 residues. CDR3 in amino acids: CASSNGNGLGGYNEQFF. In DNA, the CDR3 is TGTGCCAGCAGCAATGGTAACGGACTAGGAGGTTACAATGAGCAGTTCTTC.

This clonotype was observed a handful of times. The chain joins TRBV7-2 to TRBJ1-3; no clear D gene. CDR3 length: 15 amino acids. Germline values: CDR1 SGHTA, CDR2 FQGNSA. V was cut by 2 bases and J by 0 bases, with 8 bases left in between. CDR3: CASSLQAPSGNTIYF. Written as DNA, the CDR3 is TGTGCCAGCAGCTTACAGGCCCCCTCTGGAAACACCATATATTTT.

The sample holds a few counts of this clonotype. The CDR3 here is CASIGSGRARETQYF. CDR3 coding DNA: TGTGCCAGCATAGGTAGCGGGAGGGCCAGGGAGACCCAGTACTTC. V and J are TRBV2 and TRBJ2-5, with 11 bases aligning to TRBD2. The CDR3 totals 15 residues. In germline, CDR1 is SNHLY, CDR2 FYNNEI. After removal of 7 bases from V and 5 bases from J, the junction contained 9 bases not matched to a gene.

This clonotype was counted a few times. V is TRBV7-9 and J is TRBJ2-1; 10 nucleotides align to TRBD2. The CDR3 runs to 18 residues. The germline V gene has CDR1 SEHNR and CDR2 FQNEAQ (reference sequence). After removal of 1 base from V and 8 bases from J, the junction contained 14 bases not matched to a gene. The CDR3: CASSLVRKLAGASHEQFF. The CDR3 DNA sequence: TGTGCCAGCAGCTTAGTCAGGAAGCTAGCGGGAGCATCCCATGAGCAGTTCTTC.

This sequence joins TRBV5-1 and TRBJ2-1; 13 bases map to TRBD2. The CDR3 has 16 residues. J lost 3 bases, V lost 4 bases, and 4 bases had no gene match. Germline CDR1 reads SGHRS; CDR2 reads YFSETQ. CDR3 in amino acids: CASSKGTSGVYNEQFF. The CDR3, as DNA: TGCGCCAGCAGCAAAGGGACTAGCGGGGTCTACAATGAGCAGTTCTTC.

This clonotype came up many times. This chain uses TRBV10-3 with TRBJ2-7; 9 nucleotides agree with TRBD2. The CDR3 sequence is 15 residues long. CDR1 ENHRY and CDR2 SYGVKD come from the germline V gene. Germline trimming cut 3 bases from V and 2 bases from J; bases unmatched to any gene: 5. CDR3 coding DNA: TGTGCCATCAGTGAATCAGCGGGAGGCCCCTACGAGCAGTACTTC. Its protein product is CAISESAGGPYEQYF.

The chain links TRBV2 to TRBJ2-1, with 8 bases identical to TRBD1. Trimming at V came to 6 bases and at J to 15 bases, leaving 10 bases not matched to a gene. The CDR3 has 12 amino acids. The germline V gene encodes CDR1 SNHLY and CDR2 FYNNEI. The CDR3 coding sequence is TGTGCCAGCAGCCGCATCGGGACAGGCTCGTTCTTC. Its translation is CASSRIGTGSFF.

This clonotype was observed a handful of times. This chain's CDR3 is CSVKTVQNTGELFF. The CDR3 DNA is TGCAGCGTTAAGACGGTCCAGAACACCGGGGAGCTGTTTTTT. The rearrangement uses TRBV29-1 and TRBJ2-2, with D unclear. V gave up 5 bases and J gave up 1 base, with 11 bases separating them. CDR3 size: 14 residues. Germline V gene data show CDR1 as SQVTM and CDR2 as ANQGSEA.